Below, 7 T cell receptor beta chains from the same sample are listed, as sequenced in a study of identifying expanded T cells in peripheral blood. Assay used: immunoSEQ multiplex PCR; TCRdb lists only in-frame clones, some missing. Of under 70,000 clones in the sample, about 87% are singletons; the top ten hold around 4.8%. Input material: blood. Receptors were obtained from a person aged 18 to 69 in good health.

The chain links TRBV6-1 to TRBJ2-3; D not certain. Germline lookup yields CDR1 MNHNS and CDR2 SASEGT. The CDR3 runs 14 residues. V lost 6 bases, J lost 0 bases, and 10 bases lay in between. CDR3 region: CASRDQVSTDTQYF. The DNA for the CDR3 is TGTGCCAGCAGGGATCAAGTTAGCACAGATACGCAGTATTTT.

The chain carries TRBV28 and TRBJ2-4; D uncertain. The V and J ends lost 5 bases and 0 bases respectively, with 14 bases between them. CDR1 is MDHEN, CDR2 SYDVKM, per germline. The CDR3 is made up of 16 amino acids. The CDR3 protein is CASSEIRAEAKNIQYF. In DNA, the CDR3 is TGTGCCAGCAGTGAGATTCGGGCGGAAGCCAAAAACATTCAGTACTTC. The whole variable domain, remainder taken from reference TRBV28 and TRBJ2-4, is DVKVTQSSRYLVKRTGEKVFLECVQDMDHENMFWYRQDPGLGLRLIYFSYDVKMKEKGDIPEGYSVSREKKERFSLILESASTNQTSMYLCASSEIRAEAKNIQYFGAGTRLSVL.

The V call is TRBV6-4, the J call TRBJ2-1, with TRBD2 matching 11 bases. Germline assignment: CDR1 MRHNA and CDR2 SNTAGT. V lost 0 bases to trimming and J lost 9 bases; unmatched junction nucleotides: 4. There are 15 residues in the CDR3. The CDR3 reads CASSDSPGTSGEQFF. CDR3 sequence (DNA): TGTGCCAGCAGTGACTCGCCAGGGACTAGCGGTGAGCAGTTCTTC.

This rearrangement joins TRBV6-6 to TRBJ2-3; 8 bases line up with TRBD1. Germline V gene sequence: CDR1 MNHNY, CDR2 SVGAGI (reference sequence). Unmatched junction bases numbered 3, after V lost 10 bases and J lost 0 bases. The CDR3 runs to 13 residues. Here the CDR3 DNA reads TGTGCCATCCGGACAGGGAGCACAGATACGCAGTATTTT. This encodes CAIRTGSTDTQYF.

The chain couples TRBV4-1 to TRBJ2-2, with D tentatively TRBD1 (6 bases). V was cut by 1 base and J by 6 bases, with 12 bases left in between. CDR1 is MGHRA, CDR2 YSYEKL, per germline. This CDR3 is built from 15 residues. CDR3 sequence: CASSQGLKGAGELFF. CDR3 nucleotide sequence: TGCGCCAGCAGCCAAGGACTGAAGGGGGCCGGGGAGCTGTTTTTT.

The rearrangement links TRBV7-3 to TRBJ1-2; D remains ambiguous. Germline loops: CDR1 SGHTA, CDR2 FQGTGA. V dropped 4 bases and J dropped 6 bases, with 9 bases sitting between them. The CDR3 length is 12 residues. The CDR3 protein is CASSSKWDGYTF. As DNA, the CDR3 is TGTGCCAGCAGCTCCAAGTGGGATGGCTACACCTTC.

This chain connects TRBV28 to TRBJ2-7; unclear D gene. Germline V lookup: CDR1 MDHEN, CDR2 SYDVKM. The length of the CDR3 is 11 residues. Trimming took off 6 bases at V and 4 bases at J, with 7 bases between the two ends. This chain's CDR3 is CASRSVYEQYF. CDR3 coding DNA: TGTGCCAGCAGGAGCGTATACGAGCAGTACTTC.